This TCR beta chain was sequenced for a study of T cell responses to AZD1222 COVID-19 vaccine. The method was immunoSEQ multiplex PCR; TCRdb's version includes in-frame clones alone and lacks a portion of them. The table includes some 100,000 clones, roughly 91% detected once. Findings and limits, study-wide: Regions left unmutated in variants are reportedly the target of nearly half of spike-specific TCRs. It was only after the peak T cell response that any repertoires were sampled. Just a handful of AZD1222 recipients were seropositive at baseline.

V lost 4 bases to trimming and J lost 4 bases, with 13 bases between them. This CDR3 has 14 residues. In germline, CDR1 is LGHDT, CDR2 YNNKEL (reference sequence). As to this clone: The antigen is unknown.

The source is an adult in good health. The material was peripheral blood, obtained on day 0 of AZD1222 vaccination. J is TRBJ1-2 and V is TRBV3-1 (or the pseudogene TRBV3-2); D gene unclear. In DNA form, the CDR3 reads TGTGCCAGCAGCCGTGGACTGACCTTCTATGGCTACACCTTC. The encoded protein is CASSRGLTFYGYTF.